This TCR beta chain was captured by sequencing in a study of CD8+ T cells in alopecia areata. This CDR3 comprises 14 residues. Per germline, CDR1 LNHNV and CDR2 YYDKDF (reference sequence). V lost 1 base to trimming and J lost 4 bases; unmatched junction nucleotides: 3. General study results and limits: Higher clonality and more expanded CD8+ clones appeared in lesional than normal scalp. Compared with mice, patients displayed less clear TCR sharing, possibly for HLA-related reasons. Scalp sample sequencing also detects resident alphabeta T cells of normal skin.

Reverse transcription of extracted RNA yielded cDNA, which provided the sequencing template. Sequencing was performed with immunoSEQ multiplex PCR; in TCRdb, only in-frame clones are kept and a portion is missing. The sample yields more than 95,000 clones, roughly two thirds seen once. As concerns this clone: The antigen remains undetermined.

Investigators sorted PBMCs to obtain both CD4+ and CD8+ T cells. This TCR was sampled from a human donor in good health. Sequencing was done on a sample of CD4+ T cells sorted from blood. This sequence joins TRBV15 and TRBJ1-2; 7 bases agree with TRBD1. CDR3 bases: TGTGCCACCAGCAGAGCGGACAGGTCCTATGGCTACACCTTC. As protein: CATSRADRSYGYTF. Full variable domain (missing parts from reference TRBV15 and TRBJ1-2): DAMVIQNPRYQVTQFGKPVTLSCSQTLNHNVMYWYQQKSSQAPKLLFHYYDKDFNNEADTPDNFQSRRPNTSFCFLDIRSPGLGDTAMYLCATSRADRSYGYTFGSGTRLTVV.